These 30 T cell receptor beta chains share one sample of origin, sequenced in a study of OX40 agonist ivuxolimab in advanced cancers. Method: immunoSEQ multiplex PCR; TCRdb's copy keeps in-frame clones and lacks some. This sample carries 68,000 or so clones, 80% to 90% of them seen once, and the ten largest clones take around 8.2%. The sample was CD4+ or CD8+ T cells sorted from blood, taken in a trial of the OX40 agonist ivuxolimab. The receptors originated from an adult with an advanced solid tumor such as melanoma, head and neck, liver or kidney cancer.

This clone appeared once. V usage is TRBV2 and J usage is TRBJ1-5; D is perhaps TRBD1 (5 bases). The CDR3 consists of 14 residues. Per germline, CDR1 SNHLY and CDR2 FYNNEI. V was pared by 8 bases and J by 4 bases, with 15 bases between. The CDR3 nucleotides are TGTGCCAGCGGGGGATGGGGGGGAAATCAGCCCCAGCATTTT. Amino acids: CASGGWGGNQPQHF.

This clone was seen a single time. V usage is TRBV7-8 and J usage is TRBJ2-5, with D perhaps matching TRBD2 (7 bases). V lost 0 bases to trimming and J lost 1 base, with 12 bases between them. The CDR3 length is 16 residues. Germline V gene sequence: CDR1 SGHVS, CDR2 FQNEAQ. The CDR3 here is CASSLATGGSQETQYF. The CDR3 DNA reads as TGTGCCAGCAGCTTAGCAACGGGGGGCTCCCAAGAGACCCAGTACTTC.

The gene calls are TRBV18 and TRBJ2-5; TRBD1 agrees at 7 bases. Germline CDR1 is KGHSH and CDR2 is LQKENI. The CDR3 length is 15 residues. J was trimmed by 4 bases and V by 2 bases; bases with no gene match: 7. CDR3 loop: CASSPGEGARETQYF. CDR3 DNA sequence: TGTGCCAGCTCACCAGGTGAGGGGGCAAGAGAGACCCAGTACTTC. Full variable domain (rest looked up from reference TRBV18 and TRBJ2-5): NAGVMQNPRHLVRRRGQEARLRCSPMKGHSHVYWYRQLPEEGLKFMVYLQKENIIDESGMPKERFSAEFPKEGPSILRIQQVVRGDSAAYFCASSPGEGARETQYFGPGTRLLVL.

V is TRBV5-4 and J is TRBJ2-7; maybe TRBD2 (6 bases). CDR3 size: 15 residues. Germline loops: CDR1 SGHNT, CDR2 YYREEE (reference sequence). V was cut by 4 bases and J by 0 bases, with 14 bases left in between. The CDR3 DNA reads as TGTGCCAGCAGCCCCGGAGGGGCCAGCTCCTACGAGCAGTACTTC. Its translation is CASSPGGASSYEQYF.

The chain joins TRBV28 to TRBJ1-2; D not resolved. V lost 7 bases and J 8 bases, leaving 14 bases between the germline ends. The CDR3 covers 12 residues. Germline lookup yields CDR1 MDHEN and CDR2 SYDVKM. The CDR3 here is CASNPILGGYTF. CDR3 in DNA: TGTGCCAGCAACCCGATCTTGGGAGGCTACACCTTC.

This clone is large (0.1 to 1%). The V and J genes are TRBV6-5 and TRBJ2-7; 11 nucleotides match TRBD1. The CDR3 is made up of 14 amino acids. The trim removed 5 bases at V and 6 bases at J, leaving 6 bases unmatched. Germline V gene data show CDR1 as MNHEY and CDR2 as SVGAGI. The CDR3 DNA sequence: TGTGCCAGCAGTCTCTCCGGGACAGGGGGCGAGCAGTACTTC. It yields the protein CASSLSGTGGEQYF.

The chain couples TRBV19 to TRBJ1-6; TRBD1 agrees at 8 bases. Germline loops: CDR1 LNHDA, CDR2 SQIVND (reference sequence). The CDR3 runs to 16 residues. V lost 5 bases to trimming and J lost 7 bases; unmatched junction nucleotides: 10. The CDR3 DNA reads as TGTGCCAGTAGTCCCGGACAGGGATGGGCGAATTCACCCCTCCACTTT. Its translation is CASSPGQGWANSPLHF.

This clone was counted a single time. This CDR3 is also generated by other DNA sequences in the sample. The CDR3 sequence: CASSLDRNQPQHF. CDR3 nucleotides: TGTGCCAGCAGCTTAGATCGGAATCAGCCCCAGCATTTT. The rearrangement links TRBV7-2 to TRBJ1-5, with no clear D. Germline lookup yields CDR1 SGHTA and CDR2 FQGNSA. The CDR3 consists of 13 residues. Trimming cost V 1 base and J 4 bases, with 5 bases left between them.

This clone was observed a handful of times. The chain carries TRBV6-6 and TRBJ1-6, with 8 bases fitting TRBD1. The J segment lost 9 bases and the V segment lost 4 bases, leaving 8 bases of the junction unmatched. The CDR3 is 15 amino acids. CDR1 and CDR2 from the germline V gene are MNHNY and SVGAGI (reference sequence). For the CDR3, the DNA is TGTGCCAGCAGTTCCCCGGGGCAGGGGGCTTCACCCCTCCACTTT. Protein sequence: CASSSPGQGASPLHF.

J is TRBJ1-3 and V is TRBV28, with D uncertain. CDR3 length: 15 amino acids. Germline-derived CDR1 and CDR2 are MDHEN and SYDVKM. Trimming shortened V by 5 bases and J by 0 bases, and 11 bases separated the two germline ends. This chain's CDR3 is CASSPRGSSGNTIYF. The CDR3 DNA is TGTGCCAGCAGTCCCCGCGGGTCCTCTGGAAACACCATATATTTT.

This clone was seen a single time. This sequence joins TRBV28 and TRBJ1-5; D is unclear. CDR3 length: 15 residues. Germline assignment: CDR1 MDHEN and CDR2 SYDVKM. Trimming cost V 4 bases and J 1 base, with 11 bases left between them. CDR3 sequence: CASSSAGSSNQPQHF. The CDR3 bases are TGTGCCAGCAGTTCCGCCGGTAGCAGCAATCAGCCCCAGCATTTT.

The chain links TRBV10-3 to TRBJ1-1; D might be TRBD1 (5 bases). Per the germline V gene, CDR1 is ENHRY and CDR2 is SYGVKD. CDR3 length equals 13 residues. Trimming removed 4 bases at V and 1 base at J, with 7 bases between. CDR3 residues: CAISGGSNTEAFF. The CDR3 nucleotides read TGTGCCATCAGTGGGGGGTCGAACACTGAAGCTTTCTTT.

V usage is TRBV19 and J usage is TRBJ1-2; tentative D call: TRBD1 (6 bases). The germline CDR1 and CDR2 sequences are LNHDA and SQIVND (reference sequence). CDR3 length: 17 residues. The V gene lost 4 bases and the J gene lost 7 bases, with 25 bases spanning the gap. CDR3: CASSTDRGRSVLGGYTF. The CDR3 nucleotides read TGTGCCAGTAGTACGGACCGGGGGCGGTCTGTGTTAGGTGGCTACACCTTC.

The chain uses TRBV6-5 and TRBJ2-7; 9 bases are a match to TRBD1. The CDR3 is 15 residues long. The germline CDR1 and CDR2 sequences are MNHEY and SVGAGI. Germline trimming cut 10 bases from V and 4 bases from J; bases unmatched to any gene: 14. The chain's CDR3 is CATLAPGQGDYEQYF. CDR3 nucleotide sequence: TGTGCCACCTTAGCCCCGGGACAGGGAGATTACGAGCAGTACTTC.

The V and J genes are TRBV7-2 and TRBJ2-2; 13 bases line up with TRBD2. The germline V gene encodes CDR1 SGHTA and CDR2 FQGNSA. J was trimmed by 6 bases and V by 6 bases; bases with no gene match: 4. The length of the CDR3 is 15 residues. CDR3 residues: CASRLTSGGSGELFF. The CDR3 DNA reads TGTGCCAGCAGACTGACTAGCGGGGGGTCCGGGGAGCTGTTTTTT.

This chain joins TRBV18 and TRBJ2-5, with TRBD2 matching over 8 bases. With V trimmed by 3 bases and J by 6 bases, 3 bases remained unmatched. The CDR3 covers 13 residues. Germline V gives CDR1 KGHSH, CDR2 LQKENI. CDR3 sequence reads: CASSPGGGKTQYF. The CDR3 DNA is TGTGCCAGCTCACCCGGCGGGGGGAAGACCCAGTACTTC. Combining the CDR3 with reference TRBV18 and TRBJ2-5 gives the whole variable domain NAGVMQNPRHLVRRRGQEARLRCSPMKGHSHVYWYRQLPEEGLKFMVYLQKENIIDESGMPKERFSAEFPKEGPSILRIQQVVRGDSAAYFCASSPGGGKTQYFGPGTRLLVL.

This sequence joins TRBV25-1 and TRBJ2-4; D not certain. Deletions cut 6 bases from V and 0 bases from J, with 15 bases between. The CDR3 runs 16 residues. Germline CDR1 MGHDK, CDR2 SYGVNS. The CDR3 loop reads CASSDSRNPAKNIQYF. CDR3 bases: TGTGCCAGCAGCGACTCACGGAATCCAGCCAAAAACATTCAGTACTTC. The entire variable domain, with the rest obtained from reference TRBV25-1 and TRBJ2-4, is as follows: EADIYQTPRYLVIGTGKKITLECSQTMGHDKMYWYQQDPGMELHLIHYSYGVNSTEKGDLSSESTVSRIRTEHFPLTLESARPSHTSQYLCASSDSRNPAKNIQYFGAGTRLSVL.

V usage is TRBV5-1 and J usage is TRBJ1-1, with 9 bases identical to TRBD1. Germline values: CDR1 SGHRS, CDR2 YFSETQ. The CDR3 is 14 residues long. J gave up 4 bases and V 4 bases, and 5 bases lay outside the gene matches. The CDR3 is CASSPGTGSTEAFF. For the CDR3, the DNA is TGCGCCAGCAGCCCTGGGACAGGGAGCACTGAAGCTTTCTTT. Complete variable domain (other parts from reference TRBV5-1 and TRBJ1-1): KAGVTQTPRYLIKTRGQQVTLSCSPISGHRSVSWYQQTPGQGLQFLFEYFSETQRNKGNFPGRFSGRQFSNSRSEMNVSTLELGDSALYLCASSPGTGSTEAFFGQGTRLTVV.

The chain links TRBV29-1 to TRBJ2-7; TRBD1 matches at 7 bases. Germline trimming cut 7 bases from V and 4 bases from J; bases unmatched to any gene: 10. CDR1 SQVTM and CDR2 ANQGSEA come from the germline V gene. The CDR3 is 13 residues long. The CDR3 here is CSAQDRALYEQYF. CDR3 nucleotide sequence: TGCAGCGCCCAAGACAGGGCCTTATACGAGCAGTACTTC.

The chain carries TRBV11-1 and TRBJ2-5; 7 bases align to TRBD2. Germline values: CDR1 SGHAT, CDR2 FQDESV (reference sequence). The CDR3 sequence is 14 residues long. With V trimmed by 5 bases and J by 5 bases, 8 bases remained unmatched. The CDR3 loop is CASSPLGGYETQYF. DNA for the CDR3: TGTGCCAGCAGCCCTCTCGGGGGGTACGAGACCCAGTACTTC.

J is TRBJ2-4 and V is TRBV2; 8 positions agree with TRBD2. The CDR3 loop spans 15 amino acids. V gave up 9 bases and J gave up 2 bases; unmatched junction bases: 9. Germline CDR1 is SNHLY and CDR2 is FYNNEI. This CDR3 reads CASRAGGGPKNIQYF. The CDR3 DNA follows: TGTGCCAGTAGGGCCGGGGGGGGTCCCAAAAACATTCAGTACTTC.

J is TRBJ1-5 and V is TRBV2; D gene uncertain. The CDR3 sequence is 13 residues long. Germline V gives CDR1 SNHLY, CDR2 FYNNEI. The V end lost 4 bases, the J end lost 5 bases, and 9 bases lay between the germline ends. CDR3 DNA sequence: TGTGCCAGCAGTGTAGGGATCGATCAGCCCCAGCATTTT. This gives the protein CASSVGIDQPQHF.

V and J are TRBV2 and TRBJ1-5, with unresolved D. This CDR3 has 14 amino acids. Germline V lookup: CDR1 SNHLY, CDR2 FYNNEI. Between the trimmed V and J ends, which lost 6 bases and 3 bases, there was a span of 12 bases. CDR3 sequence: CASSPDGFNQPQHF. The CDR3 nucleotides are TGTGCCAGCAGCCCGGACGGGTTCAATCAGCCCCAGCATTTT.

CDR3 in amino acids: CASRITGEANTGELFF. The CDR3 bases are TGTGCCAGCAGGATCACAGGGGAGGCGAACACCGGGGAGCTGTTTTTT. The chain joins TRBV7-9 to TRBJ2-2; D possibly corresponds to TRBD1 (7 bases). Germline-derived CDR1 and CDR2 are SEHNR and FQNEAQ (reference sequence). The CDR3 is 16 residues long. The V gene lost 6 bases and the J gene lost 0 bases, with 14 bases spanning the gap. The full variable domain, its missing parts supplied by reference TRBV7-9 and TRBJ2-2, is DTGVSQNPRHKITKRGQNVTFRCDPISEHNRLYWYRQTLGQGPEFLTYFQNEAQLEKSRLLSDRFSAERPKGSFSTLEIQRTEQGDSAMYLCASRITGEANTGELFFGEGSRLTVL.

DNA of the CDR3: TGTGCCAGCAGTTACTCCCGCGTGCGGAACACTGAAGCTTTCTTT. Protein product: CASSYSRVRNTEAFF. The gene calls are TRBV6-5 and TRBJ1-1; unclear D gene. Germline values: CDR1 MNHEY, CDR2 SVGAGI. The CDR3 totals 15 residues. Trimming stripped 0 bases from V and 1 base from J, with 9 bases between.

This chain connects TRBV9 to TRBJ1-1; TRBD1 aligns across 7 bases. J gave up 2 bases and V 4 bases, and 11 bases lay outside the gene matches. This CDR3 region has 16 residues. CDR1 is SGDLS, CDR2 YYNGEE, per germline. DNA of the CDR3: TGTGCCAGCAGCCCCCGACAGGGAGAGGGTAACACTGAAGCTTTCTTT. Amino acid sequence: CASSPRQGEGNTEAFF.

The rearrangement joins TRBV10-3 to TRBJ1-5; D is uncertain. Trimming removed 0 bases from V and 0 bases from J, with 9 bases in between. Looked up from germline, CDR1 is ENHRY and CDR2 is SYGVKD. This CDR3 spans 16 amino acids. CDR3: CAISESRQYSNQPQHF. The CDR3 DNA reads as TGTGCCATCAGTGAGTCGAGGCAGTATAGCAATCAGCCCCAGCATTTT.

The V and J genes are TRBV7-9 and TRBJ1-6; 8 positions agree with TRBD1. J lost 10 bases, V lost 2 bases, and 4 bases had no gene match. Germline CDR1 reads SEHNR; CDR2 reads FQNEAQ (reference sequence). The CDR3 contains 14 residues. In DNA form, the CDR3 reads TGTGCCAGCAGCTTACTAGGACAGGGATCACCCCTCCACTTT. Protein: CASSLLGQGSPLHF.

The chain carries TRBV5-4 and TRBJ2-7; D gene unclear. Trimming removed 5 bases from V and 3 bases from J, with 21 bases in between. CDR3 length: 16 amino acids. CDR1 and CDR2 (germline): SGHNT, YYREEE (reference sequence). CDR3 nucleotides: TGTGCCAGCAGTCCCGGCGCCGGAGCTCCTGGCTACGAGCAGTACTTC. This codes for CASSPGAGAPGYEQYF.

The chain carries TRBV10-3 and TRBJ1-1; 8 nucleotides line up with TRBD1. Trimming at V came to 4 bases and at J to 10 bases, leaving 8 bases not matched to a gene. Germline lookup yields CDR1 ENHRY and CDR2 SYGVKD. The CDR3 is made up of 13 amino acids. CDR3 sequence: CAISGGQERGAFF. The CDR3 nucleotides are TGTGCCATCAGTGGGGGACAGGAGCGAGGAGCTTTCTTT.